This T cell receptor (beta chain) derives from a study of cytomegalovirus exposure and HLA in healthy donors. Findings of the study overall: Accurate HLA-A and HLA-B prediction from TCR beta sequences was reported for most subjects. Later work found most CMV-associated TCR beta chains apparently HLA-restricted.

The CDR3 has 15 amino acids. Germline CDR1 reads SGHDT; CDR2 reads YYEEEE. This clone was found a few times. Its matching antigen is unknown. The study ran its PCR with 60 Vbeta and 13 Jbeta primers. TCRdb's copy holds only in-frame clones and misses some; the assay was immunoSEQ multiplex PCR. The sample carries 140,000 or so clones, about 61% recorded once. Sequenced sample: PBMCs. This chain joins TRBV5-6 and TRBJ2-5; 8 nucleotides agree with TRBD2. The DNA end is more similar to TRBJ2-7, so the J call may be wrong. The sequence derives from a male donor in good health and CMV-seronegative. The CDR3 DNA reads TGTGCCAGCAGCTTGGTGACGGGGGGGGGCTACGAGCAGTACTTC. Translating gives CASSLVTGGGYEQYF.